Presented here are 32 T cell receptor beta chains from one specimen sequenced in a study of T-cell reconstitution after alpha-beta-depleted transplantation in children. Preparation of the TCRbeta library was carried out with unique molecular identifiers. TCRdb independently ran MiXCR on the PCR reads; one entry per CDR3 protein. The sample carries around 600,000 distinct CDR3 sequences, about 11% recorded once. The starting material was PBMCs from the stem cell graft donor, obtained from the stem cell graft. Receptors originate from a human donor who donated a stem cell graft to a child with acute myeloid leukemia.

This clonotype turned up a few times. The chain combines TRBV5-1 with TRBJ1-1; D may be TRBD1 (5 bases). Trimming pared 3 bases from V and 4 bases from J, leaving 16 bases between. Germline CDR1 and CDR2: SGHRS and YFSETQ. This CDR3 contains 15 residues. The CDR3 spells CASSWGLLLGTEAFF. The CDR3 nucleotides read TGCGCCAGCAGCTGGGGACTCCTACTGGGCACTGAAGCTTTCTTT.

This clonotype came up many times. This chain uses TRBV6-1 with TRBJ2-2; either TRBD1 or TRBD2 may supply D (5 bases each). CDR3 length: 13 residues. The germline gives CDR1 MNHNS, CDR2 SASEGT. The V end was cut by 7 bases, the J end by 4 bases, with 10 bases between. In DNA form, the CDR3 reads TGTGCCAGCATCTCGGGGCCCACCGGGGAGCTGTTTTTT. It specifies CASISGPTGELFF.

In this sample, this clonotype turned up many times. The CDR3 is CASSPPGPSWNEQFF. DNA of the CDR3: TGTGCCAGCAGCCCCCCGGGCCCATCGTGGAATGAGCAGTTCTTC. The chain has TRBV7-2 and TRBJ2-1; no reliable D call. The germline V and J ends were trimmed by 5 bases and 7 bases, with 18 bases remaining between them. Germline assignment: CDR1 SGHTA and CDR2 FQGNSA. The CDR3 extends over 15 amino acids. Full variable domain (missing parts from reference TRBV7-2 and TRBJ2-1): GAGVSQSPSNKVTEKGKDVELRCDPISGHTALYWYRQSLGQGLEFLIYFQGNSAPDKSGLPSDRFSAERTGGSVSTLTIQRTQQEDSAVYLCASSPPGPSWNEQFFGPGTRLTVL.

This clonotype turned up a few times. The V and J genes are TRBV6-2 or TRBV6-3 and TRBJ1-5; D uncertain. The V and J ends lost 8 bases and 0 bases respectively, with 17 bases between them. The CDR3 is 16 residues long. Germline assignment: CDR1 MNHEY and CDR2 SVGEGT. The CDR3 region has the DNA TGTGCCAGCCAACTCTCGACGGTAAATAGCAATCAGCCCCAGCATTTT. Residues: CASQLSTVNSNQPQHF.

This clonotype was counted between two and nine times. In nucleotides, the CDR3 is TGTGCCAGCAGTCGTCCGGGACAGGGATCTAAGCAGTTCTTC. Amino acid sequence: CASSRPGQGSKQFF. The chain recombines TRBV6-2 or TRBV6-3 with TRBJ2-1, with 9 bases matching TRBD1. V was clipped by 5 bases and J by 11 bases; unmatched bases: 10. The CDR3 sequence is 14 residues long. Germline loops: CDR1 MNHEY, CDR2 SVGEGT.

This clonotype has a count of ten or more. CDR3: CASSVETGNTEAFF. The DNA of the CDR3 is TGCGCCAGCAGCGTAGAGACAGGTAACACTGAAGCTTTCTTT. This chain connects TRBV5-1 to TRBJ1-1, with a tentative D call TRBD1 (6 bases). The CDR3 extends over 14 amino acids. V dropped 4 bases and J dropped 2 bases, with 12 bases sitting between them. Germline CDR1 reads SGHRS; CDR2 reads YFSETQ.

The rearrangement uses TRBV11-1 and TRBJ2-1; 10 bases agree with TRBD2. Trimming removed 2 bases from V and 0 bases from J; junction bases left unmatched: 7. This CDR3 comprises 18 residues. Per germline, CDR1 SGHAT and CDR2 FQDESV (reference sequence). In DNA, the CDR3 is TGTGCCAGCAGCTTACGGGGTGCTAGCGGGAGCTCCTACAATGAGCAGTTCTTC. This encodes CASSLRGASGSSYNEQFF.

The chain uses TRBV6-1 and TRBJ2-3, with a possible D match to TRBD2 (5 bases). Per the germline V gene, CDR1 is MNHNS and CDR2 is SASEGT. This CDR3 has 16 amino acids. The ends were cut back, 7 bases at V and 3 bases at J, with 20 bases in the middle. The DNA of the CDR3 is TGTGCCAGCAAAAACGGGATCGGGATTGTGACAGATACGCAGTATTTT. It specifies CASKNGIGIVTDTQYF.

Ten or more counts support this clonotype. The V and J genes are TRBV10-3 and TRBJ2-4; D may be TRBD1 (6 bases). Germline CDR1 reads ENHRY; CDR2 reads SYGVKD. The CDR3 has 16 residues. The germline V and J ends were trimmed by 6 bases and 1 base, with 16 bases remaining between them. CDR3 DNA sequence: TGTGCCATCAGCCCCGCAGGGGACCGCGCCAAAAACATTCAGTACTTC. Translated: CAISPAGDRAKNIQYF.

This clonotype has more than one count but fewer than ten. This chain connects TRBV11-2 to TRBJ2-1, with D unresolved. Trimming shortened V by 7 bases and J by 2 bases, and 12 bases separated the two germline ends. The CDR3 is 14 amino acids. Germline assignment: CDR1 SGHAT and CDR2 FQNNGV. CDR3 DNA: TGTGCCAGCACCGTCGGGCTCACCTACAATGAGCAGTTCTTC. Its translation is CASTVGLTYNEQFF.

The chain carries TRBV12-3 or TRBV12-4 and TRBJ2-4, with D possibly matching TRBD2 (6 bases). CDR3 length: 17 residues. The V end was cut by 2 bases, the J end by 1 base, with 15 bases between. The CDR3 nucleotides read TGTGCCAGCAGTTTACCACGGGGAGGCTCTGCCAAAAACATTCAGTACTTC. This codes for CASSLPRGGSAKNIQYF.

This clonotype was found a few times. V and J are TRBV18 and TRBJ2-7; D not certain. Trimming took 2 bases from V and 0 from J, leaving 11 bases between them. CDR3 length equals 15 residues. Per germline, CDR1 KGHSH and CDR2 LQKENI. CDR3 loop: CASSPEDSLSYEQYF. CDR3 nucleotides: TGTGCCAGCTCACCAGAAGACTCTCTCTCCTACGAGCAGTACTTC.

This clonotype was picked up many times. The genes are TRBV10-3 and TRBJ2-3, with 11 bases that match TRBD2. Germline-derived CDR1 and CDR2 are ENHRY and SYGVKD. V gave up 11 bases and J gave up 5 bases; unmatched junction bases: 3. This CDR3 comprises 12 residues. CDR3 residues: CAVGLAGDTQYF. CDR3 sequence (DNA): TGTGCCGTCGGACTAGCGGGAGATACGCAGTATTTT.

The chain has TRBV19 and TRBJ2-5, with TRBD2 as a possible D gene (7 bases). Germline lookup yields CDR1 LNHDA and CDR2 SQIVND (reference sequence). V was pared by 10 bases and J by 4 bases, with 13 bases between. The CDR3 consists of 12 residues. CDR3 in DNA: TGTGCCACCAACGGGGGGCGAGAGACCCAGTACTTC. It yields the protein CATNGGRETQYF. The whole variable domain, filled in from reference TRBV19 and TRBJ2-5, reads DGGITQSPKYLFRKEGQNVTLSCEQNLNHDAMYWYRQDPGQGLRLIYYSQIVNDFQKGDIAEGYSVSREKKESFPLTVTSAQKNPTAFYLCATNGGRETQYFGPGTRLLVL.

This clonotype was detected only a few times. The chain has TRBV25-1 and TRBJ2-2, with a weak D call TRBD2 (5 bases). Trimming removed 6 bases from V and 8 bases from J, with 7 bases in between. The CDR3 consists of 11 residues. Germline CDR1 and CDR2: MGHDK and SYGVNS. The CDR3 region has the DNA TGTGCCAGCAGGGACTTGGGGGAGCTGTTTTTT. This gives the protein CASRDLGELFF.

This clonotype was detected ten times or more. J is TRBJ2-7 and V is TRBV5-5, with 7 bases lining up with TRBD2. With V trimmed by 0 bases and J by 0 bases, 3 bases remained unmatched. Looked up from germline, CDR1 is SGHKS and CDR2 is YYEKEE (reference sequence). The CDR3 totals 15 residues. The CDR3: CASSLVGGSSYEQYF. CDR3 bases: TGTGCCAGCAGCTTGGTCGGCGGGAGCTCCTACGAGCAGTACTTC. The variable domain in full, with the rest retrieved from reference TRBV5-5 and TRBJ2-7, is DAGVTQSPTHLIKTRGQQVTLRCSPISGHKSVSWYQQVLGQGPQFIFQYYEKEERGRGNFPDRFSARQFPNYSSELNVNALLLGDSALYLCASSLVGGSSYEQYFGPGTRLTVT.

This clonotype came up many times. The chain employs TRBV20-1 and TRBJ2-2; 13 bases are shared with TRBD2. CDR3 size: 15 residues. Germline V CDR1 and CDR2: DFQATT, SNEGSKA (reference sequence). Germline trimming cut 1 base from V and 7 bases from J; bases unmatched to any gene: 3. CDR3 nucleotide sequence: TGCAGTGCTAGAGGACTAGCGGGGGGCGGCGGGGAGCTGTTTTTT. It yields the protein CSARGLAGGGGELFF.

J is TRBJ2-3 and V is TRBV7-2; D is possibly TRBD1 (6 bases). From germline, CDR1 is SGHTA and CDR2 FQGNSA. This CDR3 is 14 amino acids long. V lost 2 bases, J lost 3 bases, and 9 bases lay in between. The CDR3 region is CASSLNRATDTQYF. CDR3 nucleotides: TGTGCCAGCAGCTTAAACAGGGCAACAGATACGCAGTATTTT. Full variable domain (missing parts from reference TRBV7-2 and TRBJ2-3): GAGVSQSPSNKVTEKGKDVELRCDPISGHTALYWYRQSLGQGLEFLIYFQGNSAPDKSGLPSDRFSAERTGGSVSTLTIQRTQQEDSAVYLCASSLNRATDTQYFGPGTRLTVL.

CDR3: CAISESVELFF. The CDR3 DNA sequence: TGTGCCATCAGTGAGAGTGTGGAGCTGTTTTTT. J is TRBJ2-2 and V is TRBV10-3; no clear D gene. CDR1 is ENHRY and CDR2 is SYGVKD in the germline V gene. The CDR3 contains 11 residues. V lost 2 bases and J lost 10, with 5 bases in between.

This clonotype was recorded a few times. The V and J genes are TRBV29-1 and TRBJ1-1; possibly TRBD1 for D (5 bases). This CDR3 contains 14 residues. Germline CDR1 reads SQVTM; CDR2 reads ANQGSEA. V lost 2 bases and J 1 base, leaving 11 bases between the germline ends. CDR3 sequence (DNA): TGCAGCGTTGAATCTGAAAGGGGGAACACTGAAGCTTTCTTT. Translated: CSVESERGNTEAFF.

CDR3 coding DNA: TGTGCCACCAGTGACCAGACTAGCGGGAGGGCCCCAGATACGCAGTATTTT. Encoded protein: CATSDQTSGRAPDTQYF. J is TRBJ2-3 and V is TRBV24-1, with 14 bases matching TRBD2. The junction had 6 bases not matched to a gene; V was cut back by 4 bases and J by 4 bases. CDR3 size: 17 residues. Per germline, CDR1 KGHDR and CDR2 SFDVKD.

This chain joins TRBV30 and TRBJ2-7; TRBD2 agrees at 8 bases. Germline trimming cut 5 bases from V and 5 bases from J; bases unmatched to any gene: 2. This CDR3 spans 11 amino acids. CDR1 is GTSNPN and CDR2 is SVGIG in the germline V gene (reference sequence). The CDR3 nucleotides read TGTGCCTGGGGACTAGCCAACGAGCAGTACTTC. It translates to CAWGLANEQYF.

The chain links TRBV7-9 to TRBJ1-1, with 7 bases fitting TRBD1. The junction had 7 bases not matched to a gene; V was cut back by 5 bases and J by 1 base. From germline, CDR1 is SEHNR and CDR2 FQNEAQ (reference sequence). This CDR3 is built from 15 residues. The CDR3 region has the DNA TGTGCCAGCAGCCCTACCGGGACAGCGAACACTGAAGCTTTCTTT. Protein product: CASSPTGTANTEAFF. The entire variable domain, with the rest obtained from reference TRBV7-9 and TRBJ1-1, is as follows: DTGVSQNPRHKITKRGQNVTFRCDPISEHNRLYWYRQTLGQGPEFLTYFQNEAQLEKSRLLSDRFSAERPKGSFSTLEIQRTEQGDSAMYLCASSPTGTANTEAFFGQGTRLTVV.

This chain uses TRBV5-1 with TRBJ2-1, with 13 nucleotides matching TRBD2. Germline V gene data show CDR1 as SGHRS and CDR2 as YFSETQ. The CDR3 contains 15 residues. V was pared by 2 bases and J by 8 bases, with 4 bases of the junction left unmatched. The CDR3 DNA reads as TGCGCCAGCAGCTTCGGACTAGCGGGAGTGGATGAGCAGTTCTTC. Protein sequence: CASSFGLAGVDEQFF.

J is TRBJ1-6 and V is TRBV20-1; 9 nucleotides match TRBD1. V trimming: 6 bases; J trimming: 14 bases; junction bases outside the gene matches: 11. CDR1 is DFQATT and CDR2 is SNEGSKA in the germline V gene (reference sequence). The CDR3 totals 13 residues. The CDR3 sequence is CSARDRAALALHF. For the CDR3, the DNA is TGCAGTGCCAGGGACAGGGCCGCCCTGGCCCTCCACTTT.

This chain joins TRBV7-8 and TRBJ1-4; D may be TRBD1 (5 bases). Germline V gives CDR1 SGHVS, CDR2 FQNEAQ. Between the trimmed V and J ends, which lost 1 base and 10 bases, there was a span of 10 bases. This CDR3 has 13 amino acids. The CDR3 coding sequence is TGTGCCAGCAGCTTAGGGGGGACCGCAAAACTGTTTTTT. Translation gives CASSLGGTAKLFF.

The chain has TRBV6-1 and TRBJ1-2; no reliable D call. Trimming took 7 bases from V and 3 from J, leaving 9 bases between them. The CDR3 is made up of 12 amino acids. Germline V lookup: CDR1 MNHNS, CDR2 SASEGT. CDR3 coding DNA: TGTGCCAGCACCCCGGGAGACTATGGCTACACCTTC. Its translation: CASTPGDYGYTF.

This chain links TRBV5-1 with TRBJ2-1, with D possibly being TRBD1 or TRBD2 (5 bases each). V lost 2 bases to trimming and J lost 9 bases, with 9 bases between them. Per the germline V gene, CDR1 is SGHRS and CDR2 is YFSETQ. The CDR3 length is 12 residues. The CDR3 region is CASSFRDGEQFF. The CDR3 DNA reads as TGCGCCAGCAGCTTCCGGGACGGTGAGCAGTTCTTC.

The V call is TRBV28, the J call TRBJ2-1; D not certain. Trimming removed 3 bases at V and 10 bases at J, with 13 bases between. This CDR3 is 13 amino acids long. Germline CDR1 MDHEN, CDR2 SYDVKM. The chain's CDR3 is CASSLDVLAEQFF. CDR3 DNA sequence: TGTGCCAGCAGTTTGGACGTCCTGGCGGAGCAGTTCTTC.

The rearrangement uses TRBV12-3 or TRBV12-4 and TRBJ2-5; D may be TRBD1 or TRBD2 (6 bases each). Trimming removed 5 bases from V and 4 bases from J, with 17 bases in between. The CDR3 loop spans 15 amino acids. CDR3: CASSLMGGGSETQYF. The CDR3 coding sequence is TGTGCCAGCAGTCTGATGGGGGGCGGATCAGAGACCCAGTACTTC.

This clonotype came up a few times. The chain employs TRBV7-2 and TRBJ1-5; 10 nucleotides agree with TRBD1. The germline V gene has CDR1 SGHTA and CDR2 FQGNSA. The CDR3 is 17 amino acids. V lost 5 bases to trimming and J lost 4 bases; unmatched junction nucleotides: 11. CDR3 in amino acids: CASSGRQGALSNQPQHF. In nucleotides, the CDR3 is TGTGCCAGCAGCGGTAGACAGGGGGCCCTATCAAATCAGCCCCAGCATTTT.

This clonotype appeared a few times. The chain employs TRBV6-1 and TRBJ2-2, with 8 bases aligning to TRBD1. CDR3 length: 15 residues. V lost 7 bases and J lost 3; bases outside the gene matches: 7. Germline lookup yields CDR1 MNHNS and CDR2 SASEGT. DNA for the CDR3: TGTGCCAGCACCCGGACAGGGCGGTACACCGGGGAGCTGTTTTTT. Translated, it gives CASTRTGRYTGELFF.